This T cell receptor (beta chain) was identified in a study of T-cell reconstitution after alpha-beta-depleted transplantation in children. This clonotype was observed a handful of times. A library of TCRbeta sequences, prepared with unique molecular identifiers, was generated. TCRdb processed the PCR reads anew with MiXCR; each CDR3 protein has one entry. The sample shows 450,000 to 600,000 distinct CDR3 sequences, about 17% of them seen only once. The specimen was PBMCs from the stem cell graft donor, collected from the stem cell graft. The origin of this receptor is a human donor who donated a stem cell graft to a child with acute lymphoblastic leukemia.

The CDR3 region has the DNA TGCGCCAGCCAAAGGGACAGGGGTACGGATGGCAATCAGCCCCAGCATTTT. It specifies CASQRDRGTDGNQPQHF. The J gene is TRBJ1-5, the V gene TRBV23-1; the match to TRBD1 covers 10 bases. TRBV23-1 falls under the ORF class, with uncertain function. The CDR3 has 17 residues. J gave up 2 bases and V 8 bases, and 12 bases lay outside the gene matches.